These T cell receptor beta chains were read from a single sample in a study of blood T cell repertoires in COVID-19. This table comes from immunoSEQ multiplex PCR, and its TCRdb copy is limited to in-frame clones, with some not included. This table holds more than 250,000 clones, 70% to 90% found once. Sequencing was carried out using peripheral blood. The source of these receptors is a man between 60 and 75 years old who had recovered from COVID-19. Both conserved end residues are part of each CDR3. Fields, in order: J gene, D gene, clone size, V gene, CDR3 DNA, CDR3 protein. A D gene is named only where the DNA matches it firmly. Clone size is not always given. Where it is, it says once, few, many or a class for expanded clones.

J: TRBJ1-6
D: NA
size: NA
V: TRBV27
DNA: TGTGCCAGCAGCCCCAACAGGGCCAGCTCCTATAATTCACCCCTCCACTTT
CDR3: CASSPNRASSYNSPLHF

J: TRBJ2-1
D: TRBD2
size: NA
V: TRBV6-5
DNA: TGTGCCAGCCGACTAGCGGGAGGCCGGAACAATGAGCAGTTCTTC
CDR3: CASRLAGGRNNEQFF

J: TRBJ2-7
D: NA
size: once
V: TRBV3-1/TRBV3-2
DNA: TGTGCCAGCAGCCCCCCGGGTCTCTGGGACGAGCAGTACTTC
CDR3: CASSPPGLWDEQYF

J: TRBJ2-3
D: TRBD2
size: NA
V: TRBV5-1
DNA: TGCGCCAGCAGCCTTAGCGGGGGGAGCACAGATACGCAGTATTTT
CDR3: CASSLSGGSTDTQYF

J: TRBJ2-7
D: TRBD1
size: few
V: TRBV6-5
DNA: TGTGCCAGCAGTTACAGGACAGGGGGTTTGCGGGAGCAGTACTTC
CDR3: CASSYRTGGLREQYF

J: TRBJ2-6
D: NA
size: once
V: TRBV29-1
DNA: TGCAGCGCCATGGTCAGCTCTGGGGCCAACGTCCTGACTTTC
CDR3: CSAMVSSGANVLTF

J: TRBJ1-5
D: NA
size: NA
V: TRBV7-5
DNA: TGTGTCAGAAGCTCGGACAGGGGAGATCAGCCCCAGCATTTT
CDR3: CVRSSDRGDQPQHF

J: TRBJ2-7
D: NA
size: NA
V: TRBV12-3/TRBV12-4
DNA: TGTGCCAGCAGCCCGACAGGTTCCTACGAGCAGTACTTC
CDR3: CASSPTGSYEQYF

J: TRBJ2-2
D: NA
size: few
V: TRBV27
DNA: TGTGCCAGCAGTTTATGGGGCAGGAACACCGGGGAGCTGTTTTTT
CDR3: CASSLWGRNTGELFF

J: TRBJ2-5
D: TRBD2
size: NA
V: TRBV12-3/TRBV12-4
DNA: TGTGCCAGCAGTTTTAGCGGGCGAAAGACCCAGTACTTC
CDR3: CASSFSGRKTQYF

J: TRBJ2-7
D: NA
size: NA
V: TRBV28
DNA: TGTGCCAGCAGTCTAGGCTACGAGCAGTACTTC
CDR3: CASSLGYEQYF

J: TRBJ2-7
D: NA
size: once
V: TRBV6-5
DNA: TGTGCCAGCAGCTCAACAGGGGAGCAGTACTTC
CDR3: CASSSTGEQYF

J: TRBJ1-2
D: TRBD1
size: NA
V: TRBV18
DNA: TGTGCCAGCTCCCTGGGGACAGTCTATGGCTACACCTTC
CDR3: CASSLGTVYGYTF

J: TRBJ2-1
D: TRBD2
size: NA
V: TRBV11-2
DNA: TGTGCCAGCAGCTTAGGACCCGGGAGGGGCTACAATGAGCAGTTCTTC
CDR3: CASSLGPGRGYNEQFF

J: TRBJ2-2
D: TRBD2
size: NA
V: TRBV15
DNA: TGTGCCACCAGCAGAGTGGCTAGCGGGACCGGGGAGCTGTTTTTT
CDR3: CATSRVASGTGELFF

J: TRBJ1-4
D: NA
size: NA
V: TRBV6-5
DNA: TGTGCCAGCGCTCGGACTGGTGAAAAACTGTTTTTT
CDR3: CASARTGEKLFF

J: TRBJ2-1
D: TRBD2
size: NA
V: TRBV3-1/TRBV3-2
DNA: TGTGCCAGCAGCCAAGGCGGGGGGGCCTCGGTAAATGAGCAGTTCTTC
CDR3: CASSQGGGASVNEQFF

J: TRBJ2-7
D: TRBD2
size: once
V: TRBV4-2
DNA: TGTGCCAGCAGCCAAGGACTAGCGGGAGGGATTCTGTACGAGCAGTACTTC
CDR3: CASSQGLAGGILYEQYF

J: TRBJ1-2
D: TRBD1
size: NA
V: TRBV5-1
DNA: TGCGCCAGCAGCGAGGTCGGGACAGGGTATGGCTACACCTTC
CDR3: CASSEVGTGYGYTF

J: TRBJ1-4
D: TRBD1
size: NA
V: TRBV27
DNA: TGTGCCAGCAGCCTGGGACAGGGTGGTGCTAATGAAAAACTGTTTTTT
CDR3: CASSLGQGGANEKLFF

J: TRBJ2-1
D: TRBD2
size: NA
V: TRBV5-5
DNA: TGTGCCAGCAGCATAGGGACTAGCGGGAGAAGGAATGAGCAGTTCTTC
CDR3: CASSIGTSGRRNEQFF

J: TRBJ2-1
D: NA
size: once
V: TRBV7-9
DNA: TGTGCCAGCAGCTCGGAGCACAATGAGCAGTTCTTC
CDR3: CASSSEHNEQFF

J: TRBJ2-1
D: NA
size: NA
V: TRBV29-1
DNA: TGCAGCGCCAGTAACTACAATGAGCAGTTCTTC
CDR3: CSASNYNEQFF

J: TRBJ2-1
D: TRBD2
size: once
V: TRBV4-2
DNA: TGTGCCAGCAGCCAGGGACTAGAGTATGAGCAGTTCTTC
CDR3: CASSQGLEYEQFF

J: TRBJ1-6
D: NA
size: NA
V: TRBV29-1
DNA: TGCAGCGCCCAGACGTCGGGGAATTCACCCCTCCACTTT
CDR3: CSAQTSGNSPLHF

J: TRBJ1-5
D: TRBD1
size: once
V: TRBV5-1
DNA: TGCGCCAGCAGCTTGGGGACAGGGGGAAGCAATCAGCCCCAGCATTTT
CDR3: CASSLGTGGSNQPQHF

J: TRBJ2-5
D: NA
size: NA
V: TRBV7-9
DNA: TGTGCCAGCAGCTTAGCCAGCGTGGCTGAGACCCAGTACTTC
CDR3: CASSLASVAETQYF

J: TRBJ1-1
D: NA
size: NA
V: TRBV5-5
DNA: TGTGCCAGCAGCCCGACGGGGGGCGGCACTGAAGCTTTCTTT
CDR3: CASSPTGGGTEAFF

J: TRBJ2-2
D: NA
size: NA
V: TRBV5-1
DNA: TGCGCCAGCAGCTTGACCGGTGGGAACACCGGGGAGCTGTTTTTT
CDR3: CASSLTGGNTGELFF

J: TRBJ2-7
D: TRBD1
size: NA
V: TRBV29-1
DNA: TGCAGCGTTGAGCCCGGGACAGGGTCCCCCTACGAGCAGTACTTC
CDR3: CSVEPGTGSPYEQYF

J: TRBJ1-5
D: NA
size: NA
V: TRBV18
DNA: TGTGCCAGCTCTCAACAGAGTAGCAATCAGCCCCAGCATTTT
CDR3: CASSQQSSNQPQHF

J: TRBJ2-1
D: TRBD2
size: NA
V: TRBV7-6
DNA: TGTGCCAGCAGCTTTAGGTTAGCGGGACTCCGGGAAAATGAGCAGTTCTTC
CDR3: CASSFRLAGLRENEQFF

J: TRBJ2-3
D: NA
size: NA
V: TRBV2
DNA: TGTGCCAGCATCGGCGGGAACGCAGATACGCAGTATTTT
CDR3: CASIGGNADTQYF

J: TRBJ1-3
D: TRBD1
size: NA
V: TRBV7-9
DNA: TGTGCCAGCCGCAAGGACAGGTATTCTGGAAACACCATATATTTT
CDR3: CASRKDRYSGNTIYF

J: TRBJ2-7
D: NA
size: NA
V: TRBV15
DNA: TGTGCCACCAGCAGAGGGGGACAAGGATCGCGCGAGCAGTACTTC
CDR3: CATSRGGQGSREQYF

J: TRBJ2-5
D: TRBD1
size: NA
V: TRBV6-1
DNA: TGTGCCAGCAGTGAAGGTTCAGGGGGCAGGGAGACCCAGTACTTC
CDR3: CASSEGSGGRETQYF

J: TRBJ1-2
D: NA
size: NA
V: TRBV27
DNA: TGTGCCAGCAGTTCCCAGAGACAGAACTATGGCTACACCTTC
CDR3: CASSSQRQNYGYTF

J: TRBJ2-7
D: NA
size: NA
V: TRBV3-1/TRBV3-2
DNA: TGTGCCAGCAGCCAAGTCGGTGACAGGAGTTCTTACGAGCAGTACTTC
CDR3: CASSQVGDRSSYEQYF

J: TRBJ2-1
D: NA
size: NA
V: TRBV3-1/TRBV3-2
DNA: TGTGCCAGCAGCCATATTAGCGGTGTCTACAATGAGCAGTTCTTC
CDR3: CASSHISGVYNEQFF

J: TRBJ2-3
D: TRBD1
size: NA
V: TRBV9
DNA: TGTGCCAGCAGCCCCCGGACAGGGGACACAGATACGCAGTATTTT
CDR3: CASSPRTGDTDTQYF

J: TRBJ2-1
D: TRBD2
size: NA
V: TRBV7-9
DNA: TGTGCCAGCAGCACCGGGACTAGCGGAGGGGAGCAGTTCTTC
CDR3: CASSTGTSGGEQFF

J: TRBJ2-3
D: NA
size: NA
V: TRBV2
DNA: TGTGCCAGCAGTCGAGGGGGGGTCACAGATACGCAGTATTTT
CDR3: CASSRGGVTDTQYF

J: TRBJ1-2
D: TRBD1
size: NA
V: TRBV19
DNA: TGTGCCAGCCGGGACAGGGGATCGTGGGGCTACACCTTC
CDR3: CASRDRGSWGYTF

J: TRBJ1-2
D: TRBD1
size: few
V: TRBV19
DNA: TGTGCCAGTAGTGTACGGACAGGGGATTCTGGCTACACCTTC
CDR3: CASSVRTGDSGYTF

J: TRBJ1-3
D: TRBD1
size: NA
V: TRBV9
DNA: TGTGCCAGCAGCGTTACCGGGACAGTGGACACCATATATTTT
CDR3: CASSVTGTVDTIYF

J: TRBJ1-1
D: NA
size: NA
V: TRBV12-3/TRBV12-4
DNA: TGTGCCAGCAGTCTTAACGCCGGGACTGAAGCTTTCTTT
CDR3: CASSLNAGTEAFF

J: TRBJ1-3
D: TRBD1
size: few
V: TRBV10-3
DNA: TGTGCCATCAGTACAGGGGGTGCGGTACGGAACACCATATATTTT
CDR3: CAISTGGAVRNTIYF

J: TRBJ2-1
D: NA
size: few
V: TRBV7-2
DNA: TGTGCCAGCACTATTAGCGCAATCAACAATGAGCAGTTCTTC
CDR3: CASTISAINNEQFF

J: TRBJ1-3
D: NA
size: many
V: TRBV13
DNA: TGTGCCAGCAGCCTGCGTCGACAGGACTCTGGAAACACCATATATTTT
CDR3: CASSLRRQDSGNTIYF